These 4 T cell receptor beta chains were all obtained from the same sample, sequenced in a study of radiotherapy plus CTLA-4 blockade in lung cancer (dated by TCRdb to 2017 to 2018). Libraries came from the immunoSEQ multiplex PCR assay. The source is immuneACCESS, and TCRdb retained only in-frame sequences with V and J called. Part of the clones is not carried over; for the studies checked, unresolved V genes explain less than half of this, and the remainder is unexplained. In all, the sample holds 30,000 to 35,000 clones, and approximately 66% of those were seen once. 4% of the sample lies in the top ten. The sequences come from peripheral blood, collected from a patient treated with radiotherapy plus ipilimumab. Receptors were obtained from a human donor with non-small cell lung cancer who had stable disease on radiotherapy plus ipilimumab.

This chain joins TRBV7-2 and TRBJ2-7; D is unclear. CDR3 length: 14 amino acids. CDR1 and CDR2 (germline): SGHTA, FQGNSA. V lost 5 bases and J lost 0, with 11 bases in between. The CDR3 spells CASSPKDGSYEQYF. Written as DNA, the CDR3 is TGTGCCAGCAGCCCAAAGGACGGCTCCTACGAGCAGTACTTC.

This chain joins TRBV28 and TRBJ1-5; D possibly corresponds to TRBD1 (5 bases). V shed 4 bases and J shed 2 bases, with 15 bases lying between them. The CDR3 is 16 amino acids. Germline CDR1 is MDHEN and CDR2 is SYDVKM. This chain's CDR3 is CASSSPRGEGNQPQHF. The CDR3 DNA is TGTGCCAGCAGTTCCCCCCGGGGCGAGGGCAATCAGCCCCAGCATTTT.

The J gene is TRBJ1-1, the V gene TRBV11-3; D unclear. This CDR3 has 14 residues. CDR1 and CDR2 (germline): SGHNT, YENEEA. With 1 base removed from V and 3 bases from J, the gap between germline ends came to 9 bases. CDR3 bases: TGTGCCAGCAGCTTAGTTTCCCCGGACACTGAAGCTTTCTTT. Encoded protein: CASSLVSPDTEAFF.

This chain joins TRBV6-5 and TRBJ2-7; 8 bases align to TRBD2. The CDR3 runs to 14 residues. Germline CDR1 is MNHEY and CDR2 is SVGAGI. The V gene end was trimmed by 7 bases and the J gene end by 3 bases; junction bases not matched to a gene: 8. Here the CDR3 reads CASKKLAANYEQYF. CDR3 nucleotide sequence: TGTGCCAGCAAAAAACTAGCGGCGAACTACGAGCAGTACTTC.